This TCR beta chain was identified in a study of T cells in Graves' hyperthyroidism and ophthalmopathy. TCR beta CDR3 sequences were amplified from RNA transcripts. The HTBI primer set drove a first-round RT-PCR of the TCR CDR3. TCRdb re-analysed the multiplex PCR reads in MiXCR, keeping a single row per CDR3 protein. The top ten clones hold 26% of a sample with a few hundred thousand distinct CDR3 sequences, around 21% of them seen once. This clonotype was picked up many times. No antigen is known for it. Findings and limits, study-wide: Ophthalmopathy and stable hyperthyroidism were separated by a 13 V-J model.

The sequence was obtained from a man aged 18 to 30 with Graves' hyperthyroidism. Material: blood.

CDR3 DNA: TGTGCCAGCAGAATACTGAGGCCTTCCACGGAGACCCAGTACTTC. Translating gives CASRILRPSTETQYF. V usage is TRBV12-3 or TRBV12-4 and J usage is TRBJ2-5; D ambiguous. V was trimmed by 6 bases and J by 5 bases, leaving 19 bases between them. CDR3 size: 15 residues.